This TCR beta chain came from a study of identical twins. Study results and caveats: Twins shared out-of-frame alpha sequences with excess low generation probability.

Template switching added a universal primer site, and cDNA bore unique molecular identifiers. TCRdb processed the 5' RACE reads anew with MiXCR; each CDR3 protein has one entry. The table records more than 200,000 distinct CDR3 sequences, around a tenth of them present only once. This CDR3 has 19 residues. V was pared by 5 bases and J by 0 bases, with 18 bases of the junction left unmatched. Per the germline V gene, CDR1 is SGHAT and CDR2 is FQDESV (reference sequence). On this clonotype: The antigen remains unidentified.

V gene TRBV11-1 combines with J gene TRBJ1-1, with 7 bases fitting TRBD1. The sequence was obtained from a woman aged 18-29 years in good health. Sequences were obtained from memory (CD45RO+) T cells sorted from blood. CDR3 nucleotide sequence: TGTGCCAGCAGCCGAACGTCCCGAGGGGGCGCGCAATTGAACACTGAAGCTTTCTTT. Translation gives CASSRTSRGGAQLNTEAFF.